Presented here are 14 T cell receptor beta chains from one specimen sequenced in a study of tumor-infiltrating lymphocytes in primary liver carcinoma. Without any cell sorting, roughly 20-32 mg of bulk tissue yielded co-extracted RNA and DNA. Starting material of 500 ng total RNA yielded TCR beta cDNA via a constant-region primer. Construction of TCR beta libraries relied on three successive nested multiplex PCR rounds employing slightly modified ARM-PCR. For roughly 11 cycles apiece, the opening two PCR rounds ran with TRBV1-TRBV30 forward primers and a C-beta reverse primer. TCRdb called the multiplex PCR reads again in MiXCR, with one record for every CDR3 protein. The data hold about 210,000 distinct CDR3 sequences, with around four fifths observed a single time. Sequenced sample: tumor tissue from primary liver carcinoma. Receptor source: a man in his forties with primary liver carcinoma and hepatitis B virus infection.

V usage is TRBV12-3 or TRBV12-4 and J usage is TRBJ2-7; TRBD1 or TRBD2 may be the D gene (5 bases each). This CDR3 spans 14 amino acids. V was trimmed by 10 bases and J by 3 bases, leaving 19 bases between them. The CDR3 region is CANAKGRQFYEQYF. CDR3 bases: TGTGCCAACGCCAAGGGGAGACAGTTCTACGAGCAGTACTTC.

This chain joins TRBV6-5 and TRBJ2-2; 10 nucleotides line up with TRBD2. CDR3 length: 18 residues. Per germline, CDR1 MNHEY and CDR2 SVGAGI. V dropped 2 bases and J dropped 0; count of bases not matched to a gene: 6. CDR3 region: CASSYEGLAYANTGELFF. The CDR3 bases are TGTGCCAGCAGTTACGAGGGACTAGCGTATGCGAACACCGGGGAGCTGTTTTTT.

In regard to this clonotype: Compared with germline, one end of the junction differs, possibly owing to a read error. This chain connects TRBV12-3 or TRBV12-4 to TRBJ2-5; a possible D gene is TRBD2 (5 bases). This CDR3 has 14 amino acids. The CDR3 spells CASSSERTGETKYF. CDR3 sequence (DNA): TGTGCCAGTAGTTCAGAGCGTACCGGGGAGACCAAGTATTTC.

As to this clonotype: The CDR3 end shows no conserved phenylalanine or tryptophan, and so a read error is likely. The genes are TRBV5-1 and TRBJ2-3; 7 bases are shared with TRBD1. CDR1 is SGHRS, CDR2 YFSETQ, per germline. Trimming cost V 8 bases and J 2 bases; bases outside gene matches: 11. The CDR3 is 15 residues long. CDR3 loop: CARSPRQGPTDTQYC. In DNA, the CDR3 is TGCGCCAGGAGCCCCCGACAGGGACCCACAGATACGCAGTATTGT.

This clonotype was picked up a small number of times. A much larger clone differs from this one at a single base, so this may be a read error. The CDR3 ends on some other residue instead of the conserved phenylalanine or tryptophan, so this is likely a read error. J is TRBJ1-6 and V is TRBV7-9; D is unclear. Deletions cut 3 bases from V and 5 bases from J, with 11 bases between. This CDR3 has 15 residues. Germline V gives CDR1 SEHNR, CDR2 FQNEAQ (reference sequence). The CDR3 here is CASSLGGVNNSPLHY. CDR3 DNA sequence: TGTGCCAGCAGCTTGGGCGGGGTCAATAATTCACCCCTCCACTAT.

The chain has TRBV11-2 and TRBJ2-1; D not resolved. The CDR3 length is 15 residues. V lost 3 bases to trimming and J lost 5 bases, with 14 bases between them. Germline lookup yields CDR1 SGHAT and CDR2 FQNNGV. The CDR3 sequence is CASSFSRSLNNEQFF. CDR3 bases: TGTGCCAGCAGCTTTAGCAGGTCACTCAACAATGAGCAGTTCTTC.

Comment on this clonotype: This may be a read error, as it is one base from a much larger clone. This sequence joins TRBV6-4 and TRBJ2-5; 12 nucleotides match TRBD2. Germline loops: CDR1 MRHNA, CDR2 SNTAGT. The CDR3 sequence is 15 residues long. The CDR3 DNA reads as TGTGTCAGTGACAGGACTAGCGGGACGGAAGAGACCCAGTACTTC. Protein sequence: CVSDRTSGTEETQYF.

A remark on this clonotype: This sequence may be a read error, since a much larger clone differs from it by one base. V gene TRBV28 combines with J gene TRBJ1-5, with D uncertain. The germline V gene has CDR1 MDHEN and CDR2 SYDVKM. The CDR3 is 12 amino acids. Here the CDR3 reads CAISLYAQPQHF. DNA for the CDR3: TGTGCCATCAGTTTATATGCTCAGCCCCAGCATTTT.

In the case of this clonotype: At one boundary the junction diverges from the germline segment, which might be a read error. The chain recombines TRBV6-2 or TRBV6-3 with TRBJ2-1; no reliable D call. Germline values: CDR1 MNHEY, CDR2 SVGEGT. This CDR3 contains 15 residues. This CDR3 is CASSRSPVGIGEQLF. As DNA, the CDR3 is TGTGCCAGCAGTCGATCCCCCGTGGGGATCGGTGAGCAGTTATTC.

This chain joins TRBV5-4 and TRBJ2-2, with D unclear. The length of the CDR3 is 16 residues. Germline assignment: CDR1 SGHNT and CDR2 YYREEE (reference sequence). Trimming took off 4 bases at V and 4 bases at J, with 17 bases between the two ends. The CDR3 nucleotides read TGTGCCAGCAGCCCTGGTGCGGAAGGGCTCACCGGGGAGCTGTTTTTT. This translates into CASSPGAEGLTGELFF. Full variable domain (rest looked up from reference TRBV5-4 and TRBJ2-2): ETGVTQSPTHLIKTRGQQVTLRCSSQSGHNTVSWYQQALGQGPQFIFQYYREEENGRGNFPPRFSGLQFPNYSSELNVNALELDDSALYLCASSPGAEGLTGELFFGEGSRLTVL.

The gene calls are TRBV11-2 and TRBJ2-7, with D tentatively TRBD1 or TRBD2 (5 bases each). With 7 bases removed from V and 10 bases from J, the gap between germline ends came to 23 bases. The CDR3 spans 14 residues. From germline, CDR1 is SGHAT and CDR2 FQNNGV. The CDR3 DNA follows: TGTGCCAGCAACCTCTGGGGCTATCGGGACGTACAGTACTTC. Its protein product is CASNLWGYRDVQYF.

The genes are TRBV6-1 and TRBJ1-1; D is unresolved. The V gene's germline CDR1 is MNHNS and CDR2 SASEGT. V was cut by 5 bases and J by 5 bases, with 12 bases left in between. The CDR3 runs 13 residues. Here the CDR3 DNA reads TGTGCCAGCAGTACACAGAGTAGGACTGAAGCTTTCTTT. This gives the protein CASSTQSRTEAFF.

To note about this clonotype: Its ends do not fully match the called genes, so a read error is possible. The V gene is TRBV11-1, the J gene TRBJ2-2; TRBD2 matches at 8 bases. The CDR3 extends over 15 amino acids. Per the germline V gene, CDR1 is SGHAT and CDR2 is FQDESV (reference sequence). CDR3 residues: CTSSLSGVSTGELYF. As DNA, the CDR3 is TGTACCAGCAGCCTTAGCGGGGTGAGCACCGGGGAGCTGTATTTT.

Regarding this clonotype: A junction boundary mismatches the germline segment, possibly from a read error. This chain links TRBV11-1 with TRBJ2-1; 8 nucleotides match TRBD2. Germline values: CDR1 SGHAT, CDR2 FQDESV (reference sequence). The CDR3 runs 18 residues. The CDR3 region is CASNLYRSTGGSYNEQFF. As DNA, the CDR3 is TGTGCCAGCAACTTATACCGTTCCACGGGAGGGTCCTACAATGAGCAGTTCTTC.